This is a list of T cell receptor beta chains from one sample in a study of blood T cell repertoires in COVID-19. The assay was immunoSEQ multiplex PCR, and TCRdb's table has in-frame clones only and misses some. The data hold about 310,000 clones, with roughly 90% observed a single time. The sample was peripheral blood. The receptor source for this set is a woman aged 25 to 39 with COVID-19, enrolled during active disease. The CDR3 runs from the conserved cysteine through the conserved F or W. Each record gives: J gene, V gene, D gene, CDR3 DNA, CDR3 protein. A D gene is named only where the DNA matches it firmly.

j_call: TRBJ2-7
v_call: TRBV10-3
d_call: NA
cdr3_nt: TGTGCCATCAGTGAGTTTCTAGGTGCCGAGCAGTACTTC
cdr3_aa: CAISEFLGAEQYF

j_call: TRBJ2-2
v_call: TRBV11-2
d_call: TRBD1
cdr3_nt: TGTGCCAGCAGGTTCCTGCGACAGGGGGCCGCCGGGGAGCTGTTTTTT
cdr3_aa: CASRFLRQGAAGELFF

j_call: TRBJ1-2
v_call: TRBV6-5
d_call: TRBD1
cdr3_nt: TGTGCCAGCAGTCATGACAGGGGAGATGGCTACACCTTC
cdr3_aa: CASSHDRGDGYTF

j_call: TRBJ2-1
v_call: TRBV3-1/TRBV3-2
d_call: NA
cdr3_nt: TGTGCCAGCAGCCAAGGAATAGCGAGACCAGATGAGCAGTTCTTC
cdr3_aa: CASSQGIARPDEQFF

j_call: TRBJ1-6
v_call: TRBV28
d_call: NA
cdr3_nt: TGTGCCAGCCATCCGAGCGGGGGAGGACGTTCACCCCTCCACTTT
cdr3_aa: CASHPSGGGRSPLHF

j_call: TRBJ2-1
v_call: TRBV7-2
d_call: TRBD2
cdr3_nt: TGTGCCAGCAGCCCGACTAGCGGGCGGCAAGGTGAGCAGTTCTTC
cdr3_aa: CASSPTSGRQGEQFF

j_call: TRBJ2-2
v_call: TRBV21-1
d_call: NA
cdr3_nt: TGTGCCAGCAGCAAGCGACAGGGTTCGAACACCGGGGAGCTGTTTTTT
cdr3_aa: CASSKRQGSNTGELFF

j_call: TRBJ1-4
v_call: TRBV11-2
d_call: NA
cdr3_nt: TGTGCCAGCAGCCCCCGGGGAGATGAAAAACTGTTTTTT
cdr3_aa: CASSPRGDEKLFF

j_call: TRBJ1-4
v_call: TRBV29-1
d_call: NA
cdr3_nt: TGCAGCGTTCAACAGGGCTCAACTAATGAAAAACTGTTTTTT
cdr3_aa: CSVQQGSTNEKLFF

j_call: TRBJ2-5
v_call: TRBV7-7
d_call: NA
cdr3_nt: TGTGCCAGCAGCTTAGTAGGCGAGACGGGGGACCAGTACTTC
cdr3_aa: CASSLVGETGDQYF

j_call: TRBJ2-1
v_call: TRBV9
d_call: NA
cdr3_nt: TGTGCCAGCAGCGCTCCCGGAGGGCCCGGTGAGCAGTTCTTC
cdr3_aa: CASSAPGGPGEQFF

j_call: TRBJ1-2
v_call: TRBV2
d_call: NA
cdr3_nt: TGTGCCAGCAGTGAATTGAGGGCAGAAAACTATGGCTACACCTTC
cdr3_aa: CASSELRAENYGYTF

j_call: TRBJ1-1
v_call: TRBV30
d_call: TRBD1
cdr3_nt: TGTGCCTGGACCTCGGGACAGCCGGCTACTGAAGCTTTCTTT
cdr3_aa: CAWTSGQPATEAFF

j_call: TRBJ1-5
v_call: TRBV27
d_call: NA
cdr3_nt: TGTGCCAGCAGCGTCAGTTTCAATCAGCCCCAGCATTTT
cdr3_aa: CASSVSFNQPQHF

j_call: TRBJ1-1
v_call: TRBV3-1/TRBV3-2
d_call: NA
cdr3_nt: TGTGCCAGCAGCCATGGGCAGGGGAGTACAGTGGTAGCTTTCTTT
cdr3_aa: CASSHGQGSTVVAFF

j_call: TRBJ2-2
v_call: TRBV7-2
d_call: TRBD1
cdr3_nt: TGTGCCAGCGTCCGCCGGGACAGAAGTTTTGGGAGCGCCGGGGAGCTGTTTTTT
cdr3_aa: CASVRRDRSFGSAGELFF

j_call: TRBJ1-1
v_call: TRBV25-1
d_call: NA
cdr3_nt: TGTGCCAGCAGTACTGAGACAGCTATGAACACTGAAGCTTTCTTT
cdr3_aa: CASSTETAMNTEAFF

j_call: TRBJ2-7
v_call: TRBV14
d_call: TRBD1
cdr3_nt: TGTGCCAGCAGCCAAGGGCTAGGACAGGGGGCCGACGAGCAGTACTTC
cdr3_aa: CASSQGLGQGADEQYF